The next 30 T cell receptor beta chains were all read from a single sample in a study of blood T cell repertoires in COVID-19. TCRdb's table, derived via immunoSEQ multiplex PCR, lists solely in-frame clones and lacks some. Among more than 250,000 clones listed, roughly 85% were seen once. The sequencing input was PBMCs or T cells enriched from blood (not recorded which). The receptors shown here come from a woman in her 30s who had recovered from COVID-19.

The rearrangement links TRBV4-1 to TRBJ1-3; D gene unclear. The CDR3 runs 15 residues. V lost 1 base and J 0 bases, leaving 7 bases between the germline ends. Per the germline V gene, CDR1 is MGHRA and CDR2 is YSYEKL. CDR3 residues: CASSQVPSSGNTIYF. CDR3 coding DNA: TGCGCCAGCAGCCAAGTACCGAGCTCTGGAAACACCATATATTTT.

The J gene is TRBJ2-7, the V gene TRBV19; weak D call: TRBD1 (6 bases). The germline V and J ends were trimmed by 6 bases and 2 bases, with 17 bases remaining between them. Germline V gives CDR1 LNHDA, CDR2 SQIVND (reference sequence). The CDR3 is 15 residues long. CDR3 bases: TGTGCCAGTAGCCCTGGGTCAGGGGCACCCTACGAGCAGTACTTC. It translates to CASSPGSGAPYEQYF. The whole variable domain, filled in from reference TRBV19 and TRBJ2-7, reads DGGITQSPKYLFRKEGQNVTLSCEQNLNHDAMYWYRQDPGQGLRLIYYSQIVNDFQKGDIAEGYSVSREKKESFPLTVTSAQKNPTAFYLCASSPGSGAPYEQYFGPGTRLTVT.

This rearrangement joins TRBV5-5 to TRBJ1-2; 7 bases agree with TRBD1. V lost 2 bases to trimming and J lost 6 bases; unmatched junction nucleotides: 4. CDR1 SGHKS and CDR2 YYEKEE come from the germline V gene (reference sequence). The CDR3 contains 13 residues. CDR3 in amino acids: CASSLQGIDGYTF. The CDR3 region has the DNA TGTGCCAGCAGCTTACAGGGGATCGATGGCTACACCTTC.

This clone occurred once. V usage is TRBV4-1 and J usage is TRBJ1-1; perhaps TRBD1 as D (5 bases). The CDR3 sequence is 15 residues long. V was trimmed by 0 bases and J by 6 bases, leaving 14 bases between them. Germline V CDR1 and CDR2: MGHRA, YSYEKL. In DNA, the CDR3 is TGCGCCAGCAGCCAAGAGGGACTCCTTGGCGCTGAAGCTTTCTTT. This translates into CASSQEGLLGAEAFF.

This chain uses TRBV28 with TRBJ2-1, with TRBD1 as a possible D gene (6 bases). This CDR3 has 12 amino acids. CDR1 is MDHEN, CDR2 SYDVKM, per germline. Trimming took off 9 bases at V and 6 bases at J, with 12 bases between the two ends. Written as DNA, the CDR3 is TGTGCCAGTACAGGGTCGGGCAATGAGCAGTTCTTC. It is translated as CASTGSGNEQFF. The full variable domain, in which reference TRBV28 and TRBJ2-1 provide the parts outside the CDR3, is DVKVTQSSRYLVKRTGEKVFLECVQDMDHENMFWYRQDPGLGLRLIYFSYDVKMKEKGDIPEGYSVSREKKERFSLILESASTNQTSMYLCASTGSGNEQFFGPGTRLTVL.

The V call is TRBV30, the J call TRBJ2-5; 9 nucleotides line up with TRBD2. Per the germline V gene, CDR1 is GTSNPN and CDR2 is SVGIG (reference sequence). The length of the CDR3 is 14 residues. V lost 3 bases and J lost 5; bases outside the gene matches: 7. The CDR3 reads CAWSPGLAGETQYF. CDR3 nucleotide sequence: TGTGCCTGGAGCCCCGGGCTAGCGGGGGAGACCCAGTACTTC.

This chain joins TRBV7-9 and TRBJ2-5; no clear D. Trimming took 8 bases from V and 5 from J, leaving 6 bases between them. The germline CDR1 and CDR2 sequences are SEHNR and FQNEAQ (reference sequence). The CDR3 totals 10 residues. The CDR3 sequence: CASGVETQYF. In DNA form, the CDR3 reads TGTGCCAGCGGAGTGGAGACCCAGTACTTC.

The chain carries TRBV30 and TRBJ2-7; 8 positions match TRBD1. CDR1 and CDR2 from the germline V gene are GTSNPN and SVGIG (reference sequence). The V segment lost 4 bases and the J segment 3 bases; nucleotides outside the gene matches: 8. This CDR3 has 14 amino acids. CDR3 loop: CAWIKETGDYEQYF. DNA of the CDR3: TGTGCCTGGATAAAAGAGACAGGGGACTACGAGCAGTACTTC.

The chain uses TRBV19 and TRBJ1-5; D is undetermined. Germline V gene data show CDR1 as LNHDA and CDR2 as SQIVND (reference sequence). This CDR3 contains 15 residues. Between the trimmed V and J ends, which lost 3 bases and 2 bases, there was a span of 11 bases. This CDR3 is CASSISGSGNQPQHF. The CDR3 DNA reads TGTGCCAGTAGTATTTCGGGGTCTGGCAATCAGCCCCAGCATTTT. The full variable domain, with the rest looked up from reference TRBV19 and TRBJ1-5, is DGGITQSPKYLFRKEGQNVTLSCEQNLNHDAMYWYRQDPGQGLRLIYYSQIVNDFQKGDIAEGYSVSREKKESFPLTVTSAQKNPTAFYLCASSISGSGNQPQHFGDGTRLSIL.

Concerning this clone itself: The conserved phenylalanine or tryptophan is not found at the CDR3 terminus, so this likely reflects a read error. This sequence joins TRBV2 and TRBJ1-1, with D perhaps TRBD1 (6 bases). Germline loops: CDR1 SNHLY, CDR2 FYNNEI. The CDR3 is 14 residues long. With 2 bases removed from V and 0 bases from J, the gap between germline ends came to 7 bases. The CDR3 loop reads CASSEQGMNTEAFL. The CDR3 DNA reads as TGTGCCAGCAGTGAACAGGGGATGAACACTGAAGCTTTCCTT.

This chain connects TRBV2 to TRBJ1-1; D not certain. This CDR3 is 12 amino acids long. Deletions cut 6 bases from V and 4 bases from J, with 9 bases between. Germline-derived CDR1 and CDR2 are SNHLY and FYNNEI. CDR3 coding DNA: TGTGCCAGCAGCGTCTCGGTCACTGAAGCTTTCTTT. Its protein is CASSVSVTEAFF.

The chain couples TRBV7-9 to TRBJ2-2; 10 nucleotides line up with TRBD2. The germline gives CDR1 SEHNR, CDR2 FQNEAQ (reference sequence). The CDR3 spans 15 residues. V shed 5 bases and J 6 bases; nucleotides not matched to a gene: 6. The CDR3 protein is CASSKSGGAAGELFF. The CDR3 DNA reads TGTGCCAGCAGCAAAAGCGGGGGGGCCGCCGGGGAGCTGTTTTTT.

The chain couples TRBV4-2 to TRBJ1-2; TRBD1 matches at 7 bases. This CDR3 has 15 residues. Trimming took 3 bases from V and 4 from J; bases not matched to a gene: 8. Germline V lookup: CDR1 LGHNA, CDR2 YNFKEQ. The chain's CDR3 is CASSHRDSLGYGYTF. The CDR3 DNA sequence: TGTGCCAGCAGCCATAGGGACAGCCTCGGCTATGGCTACACCTTC.

The chain has TRBV27 and TRBJ1-5, with 9 bases that match TRBD1. Looked up from germline, CDR1 is MNHEY and CDR2 is SMNVEV (reference sequence). This CDR3 has 16 amino acids. V lost 6 bases and J lost 6; bases outside the gene matches: 12. DNA of the CDR3: TGTGCCAGCAGGCTATGGGCACAGGGGGCCGGTCAGCCCCAGCATTTT. Its protein is CASRLWAQGAGQPQHF.

J is TRBJ2-1 and V is TRBV24-1, with 9 bases matching TRBD1. V shed 3 bases and J 8 bases; nucleotides not matched to a gene: 10. Germline values: CDR1 KGHDR, CDR2 SFDVKD. CDR3 size: 16 residues. The CDR3: CATSDEERTGVDEQFF. In DNA form, the CDR3 reads TGTGCCACCAGTGATGAGGAGAGGACAGGGGTCGATGAGCAGTTCTTC.

The rearrangement joins TRBV5-1 to TRBJ1-1; TRBD1 matches 8 bases. Trimming took 3 bases from V and 4 from J; bases not matched to a gene: 11. The CDR3 covers 16 residues. Per germline, CDR1 SGHRS and CDR2 YFSETQ. The CDR3 region has the DNA TGCGCCAGCAGCTCTAGGACAGGGTGGAAGGGCACTGAAGCTTTCTTT. Its protein product is CASSSRTGWKGTEAFF.

The CDR3 nucleotides read TGTGCCAGCAGTGATCGCTGGACGGGGAGCTCTGGGGCCAACGTCCTGACTTTC. It codes for CASSDRWTGSSGANVLTF. The chain couples TRBV6-1 to TRBJ2-6; possible D gene TRBD2, 5 bases. V shed 3 bases and J shed 0 bases, with 15 bases lying between them. The CDR3 runs 18 residues. Germline V lookup: CDR1 MNHNS, CDR2 SASEGT.

This clone was seen only once. The rearrangement uses TRBV4-2 and TRBJ1-5; no reliable D call. This CDR3 has 16 amino acids. V lost 0 bases to trimming and J lost 6 bases, with 15 bases between them. The germline CDR1 and CDR2 sequences are LGHNA and YNFKEQ. The CDR3 sequence is CASSQDQTTRGQPQHF. CDR3 in DNA: TGTGCCAGCAGCCAAGATCAGACAACCCGGGGTCAGCCCCAGCATTTT.

The chain employs TRBV9 and TRBJ2-7, with a weak D call TRBD2 (5 bases). V gave up 8 bases and J gave up 5 bases, with 14 bases separating them. This CDR3 has 12 amino acids. The germline V gene has CDR1 SGDLS and CDR2 YYNGEE. CDR3 residues: CASRGEGNEQYF. The CDR3 DNA sequence: TGTGCCAGTCGAGGCGAGGGCAACGAGCAGTACTTC.

The chain couples TRBV19 to TRBJ2-7; 7 positions agree with TRBD2. V dropped 3 bases and J dropped 2; count of bases not matched to a gene: 10. The CDR3 contains 16 residues. From germline, CDR1 is LNHDA and CDR2 SQIVND (reference sequence). CDR3 DNA sequence: TGTGCCAGTAGTATGTATGCGGGGGTTCTGACCTACGAGCAGTACTTC. Amino acids: CASSMYAGVLTYEQYF.

The J gene is TRBJ1-2, the V gene TRBV5-4; D not resolved. The CDR3 runs to 13 residues. V lost 0 bases and J 7 bases, leaving 10 bases between the germline ends. Germline V gives CDR1 SGHNT, CDR2 YYREEE (reference sequence). The CDR3 region is CASSLETYGGYTF. Written as DNA, the CDR3 is TGTGCCAGCAGCTTGGAAACTTATGGTGGCTACACCTTC.

This clone appeared a single time. This sequence joins TRBV12-3 or TRBV12-4 and TRBJ1-1, with 9 bases matching TRBD1. The V and J ends lost 8 bases and 6 bases, in that order; junction bases with no gene match: 4. The CDR3 is 12 residues long. The CDR3 DNA follows: TGTGCCAGCTCGGACAGGGGCGCTGAAGCTTTCTTT. Its protein product is CASSDRGAEAFF.

This rearrangement joins TRBV5-1 to TRBJ1-1; D is possibly TRBD1 (6 bases). The CDR3 is 15 amino acids. Germline-derived CDR1 and CDR2 are SGHRS and YFSETQ. V lost 1 base, J lost 6 bases, and 16 bases lay in between. The CDR3 DNA sequence: TGCGCCAGCAGCTTGCGTACAGGGCGTTCGTCTGAAGCTTTCTTT. Translated: CASSLRTGRSSEAFF.

The CDR3 DNA is TGTGCCAGCAGCCAACGGGCCAGGCGGGATGAGCAGTTCTTC. It is translated as CASSQRARRDEQFF. The genes are TRBV3-1 (or the pseudogene TRBV3-2) and TRBJ2-1, with D tentatively TRBD2 (5 bases). The germline CDR1 and CDR2 sequences are LGHDT and YNNKEL (reference sequence). Between the trimmed V and J ends, which lost 2 bases and 8 bases, there was a span of 13 bases. This CDR3 has 14 amino acids.

This rearrangement joins TRBV9 to TRBJ2-2, with 7 bases lining up with TRBD1. Germline CDR1 SGDLS, CDR2 YYNGEE. This CDR3 is 15 amino acids long. V was pared by 2 bases and J by 7 bases, with 8 bases of the junction left unmatched. The CDR3 is CASSVLDRAGGELFF. The CDR3 nucleotides read TGTGCCAGCAGCGTCCTCGACAGGGCGGGCGGGGAGCTGTTTTTT.

The chain joins TRBV6-5 to TRBJ2-7; 9 bases line up with TRBD1. The CDR3 sequence is 15 residues long. CDR1 and CDR2 from the germline V gene are MNHEY and SVGAGI. After removal of 5 bases from V and 6 bases from J, the junction contained 11 bases not matched to a gene. DNA for the CDR3: TGTGCCAGCAGTCCTACCGGGACAGGGTGGGCCGAGCAGTACTTC. This sequence encodes CASSPTGTGWAEQYF.

The chain has TRBV19 and TRBJ1-6; the match to TRBD1 covers 7 bases. The CDR3 runs 18 residues. CDR1 LNHDA and CDR2 SQIVND come from the germline V gene (reference sequence). Germline trimming cut 5 bases from V and 10 bases from J; bases unmatched to any gene: 20. Here the CDR3 reads CASSPRALTGFFYSPLHF. The CDR3, as DNA: TGTGCCAGTAGTCCCAGGGCCCTGACAGGGTTCTTCTACTCACCCCTCCACTTT.

The chain recombines TRBV7-3 with TRBJ2-1; D may be TRBD1 (5 bases). This CDR3 contains 17 residues. Trimming took 2 bases from V and 7 from J, leaving 21 bases between them. Germline V gene lookup returns CDR1 SGHTA and CDR2 FQGTGA. The CDR3 bases are TGTGCCAGCAGCTTATGGGGTAACCCCCAGGGTCGGAATGAGCAGTTCTTC. Protein product: CASSLWGNPQGRNEQFF.

The rearrangement links TRBV30 to TRBJ1-6, with D possibly matching TRBD1 (6 bases). This CDR3 has 12 residues. The V gene's germline CDR1 is GTSNPN and CDR2 SVGIG (reference sequence). Trimming removed 5 bases at V and 9 bases at J, with 11 bases between. As DNA, the CDR3 is TGTGCCTGGGGGGACATAGGTTCACCCCTCCACTTT. Its protein product is CAWGDIGSPLHF. Based on the CDR3 plus reference TRBV30 and TRBJ1-6, the full variable domain is SQTIHQWPATLVQPVGSPLSLECTVEGTSNPNLYWYRQAAGRGLQLLFYSVGIGQISSEVPQNLSASRPQDRQFILSSKKLLLSDSGFYLCAWGDIGSPLHFGNGTRLTVT.

The rearrangement links TRBV20-1 to TRBJ1-1, with D perhaps matching TRBD1 (6 bases). The CDR3 spans 13 residues. CDR1 DFQATT and CDR2 SNEGSKA come from the germline V gene (reference sequence). The V end lost 3 bases, the J end lost 4 bases, and 12 bases lay between the germline ends. The CDR3 sequence is CSASPSRGTEAFF. Written as DNA, the CDR3 is TGCAGTGCTAGTCCCAGCAGGGGCACTGAAGCTTTCTTT.